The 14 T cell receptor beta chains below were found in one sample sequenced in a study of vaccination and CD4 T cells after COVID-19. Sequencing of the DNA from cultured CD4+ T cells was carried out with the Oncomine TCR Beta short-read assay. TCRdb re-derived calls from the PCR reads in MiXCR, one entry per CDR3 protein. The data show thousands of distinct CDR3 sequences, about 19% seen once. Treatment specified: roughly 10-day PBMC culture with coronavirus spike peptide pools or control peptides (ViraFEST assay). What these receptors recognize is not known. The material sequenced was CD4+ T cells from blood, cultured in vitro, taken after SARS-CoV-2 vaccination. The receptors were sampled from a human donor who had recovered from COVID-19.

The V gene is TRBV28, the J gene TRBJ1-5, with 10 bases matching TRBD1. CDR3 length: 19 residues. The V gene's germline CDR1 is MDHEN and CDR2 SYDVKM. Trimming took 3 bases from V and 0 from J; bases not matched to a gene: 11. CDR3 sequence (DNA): TGTGCCAGCAGTTTGGATCCGGGACAGGGGACCCGTAGCAATCAGCCCCAGCATTTT. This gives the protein CASSLDPGQGTRSNQPQHF.

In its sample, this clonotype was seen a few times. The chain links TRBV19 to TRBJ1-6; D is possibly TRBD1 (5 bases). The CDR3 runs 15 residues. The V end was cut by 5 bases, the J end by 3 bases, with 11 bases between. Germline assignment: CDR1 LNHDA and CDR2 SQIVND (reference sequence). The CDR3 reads CASSPGQLYNSPLHF. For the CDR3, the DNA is TGTGCCAGTAGTCCGGGGCAGCTCTATAATTCACCCCTCCACTTT.

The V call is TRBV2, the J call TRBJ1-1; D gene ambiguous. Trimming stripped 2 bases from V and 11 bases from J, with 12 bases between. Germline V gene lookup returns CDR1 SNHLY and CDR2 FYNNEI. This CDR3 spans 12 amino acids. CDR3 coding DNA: TGTGCCAGCAGTGAATATCCGGGTACGGCTTTCTTT. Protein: CASSEYPGTAFF.

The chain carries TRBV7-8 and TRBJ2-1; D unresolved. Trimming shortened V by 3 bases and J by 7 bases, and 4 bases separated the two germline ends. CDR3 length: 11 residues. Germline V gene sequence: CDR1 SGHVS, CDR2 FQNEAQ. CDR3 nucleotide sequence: TGTGCCAGCAGCTTTGGTAATGAGCAGTTCTTC. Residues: CASSFGNEQFF.

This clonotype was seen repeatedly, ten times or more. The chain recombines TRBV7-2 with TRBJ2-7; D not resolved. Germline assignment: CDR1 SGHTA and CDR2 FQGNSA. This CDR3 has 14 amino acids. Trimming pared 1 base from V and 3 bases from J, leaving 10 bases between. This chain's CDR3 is CASSLVSGNYEQYF. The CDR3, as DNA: TGTGCCAGCAGCTTAGTTTCTGGAAACTACGAGCAGTACTTC.

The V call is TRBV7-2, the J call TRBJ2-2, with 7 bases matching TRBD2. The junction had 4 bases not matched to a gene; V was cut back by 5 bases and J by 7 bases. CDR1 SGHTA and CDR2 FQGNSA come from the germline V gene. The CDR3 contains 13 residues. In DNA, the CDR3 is TGTGCCAGCAGCGCAAGGACTAGCGGGGAGCTGTTTTTT. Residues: CASSARTSGELFF. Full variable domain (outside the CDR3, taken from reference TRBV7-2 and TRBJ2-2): GAGVSQSPSNKVTEKGKDVELRCDPISGHTALYWYRQSLGQGLEFLIYFQGNSAPDKSGLPSDRFSAERTGGSVSTLTIQRTQQEDSAVYLCASSARTSGELFFGEGSRLTVL.

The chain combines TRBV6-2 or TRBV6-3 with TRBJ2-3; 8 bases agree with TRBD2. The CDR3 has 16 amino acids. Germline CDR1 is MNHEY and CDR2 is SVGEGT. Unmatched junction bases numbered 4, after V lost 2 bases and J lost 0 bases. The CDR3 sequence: CASSYGAGASTDTQYF. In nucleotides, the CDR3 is TGTGCCAGCAGTTACGGAGCGGGGGCAAGCACAGATACGCAGTATTTT.

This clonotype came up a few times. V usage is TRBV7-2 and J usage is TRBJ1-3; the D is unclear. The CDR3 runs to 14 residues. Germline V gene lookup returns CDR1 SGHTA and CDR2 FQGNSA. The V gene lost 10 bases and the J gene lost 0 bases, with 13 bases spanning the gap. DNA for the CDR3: TGTGCCACCTCGCGGCAGCACTCTGGAAACACCATATATTTT. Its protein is CATSRQHSGNTIYF.

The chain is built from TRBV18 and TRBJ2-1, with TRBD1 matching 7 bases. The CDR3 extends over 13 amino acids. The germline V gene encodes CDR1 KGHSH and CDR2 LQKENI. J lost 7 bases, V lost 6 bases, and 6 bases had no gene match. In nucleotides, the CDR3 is TGTGCCAGCTCGCCAAGCAGGGGGAATGAGCAGTTCTTC. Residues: CASSPSRGNEQFF.

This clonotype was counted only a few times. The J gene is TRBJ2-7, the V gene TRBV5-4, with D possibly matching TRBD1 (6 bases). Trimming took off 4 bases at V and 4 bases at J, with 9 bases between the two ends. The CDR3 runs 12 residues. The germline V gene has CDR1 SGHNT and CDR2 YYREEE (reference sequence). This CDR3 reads CASSTGSYEQYF. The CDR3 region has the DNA TGTGCCAGCAGCACAGGGAGTTACGAGCAGTACTTC.

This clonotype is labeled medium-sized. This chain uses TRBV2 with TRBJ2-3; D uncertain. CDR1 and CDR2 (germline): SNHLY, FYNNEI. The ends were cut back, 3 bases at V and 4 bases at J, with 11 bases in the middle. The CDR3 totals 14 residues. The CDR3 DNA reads TGTGCCAGCAGTGATTTCGTCCTAGCAGATACGCAGTATTTT. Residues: CASSDFVLADTQYF. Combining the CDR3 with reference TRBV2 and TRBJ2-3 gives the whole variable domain EPEVTQTPSHQVTQMGQEVILRCVPISNHLYFYWYRQILGQKVEFLVSFYNNEISEKSEIFDDQFSVERPDGSNFTLKIRSTKLEDSAMYFCASSDFVLADTQYFGPGTRLTVL.

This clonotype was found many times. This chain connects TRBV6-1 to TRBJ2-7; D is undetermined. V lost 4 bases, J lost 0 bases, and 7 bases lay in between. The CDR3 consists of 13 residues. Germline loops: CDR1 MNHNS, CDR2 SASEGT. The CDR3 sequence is CASSGGNSYEQYF. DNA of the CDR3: TGTGCCAGCAGTGGGGGAAACTCCTACGAGCAGTACTTC.

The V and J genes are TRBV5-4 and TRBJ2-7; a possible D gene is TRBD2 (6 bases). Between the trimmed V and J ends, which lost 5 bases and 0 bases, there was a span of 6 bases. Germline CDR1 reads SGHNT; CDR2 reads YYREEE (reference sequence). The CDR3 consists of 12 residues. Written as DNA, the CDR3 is TGTGCCAGCAGGCGGGACTCCTACGAGCAGTACTTC. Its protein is CASRRDSYEQYF.

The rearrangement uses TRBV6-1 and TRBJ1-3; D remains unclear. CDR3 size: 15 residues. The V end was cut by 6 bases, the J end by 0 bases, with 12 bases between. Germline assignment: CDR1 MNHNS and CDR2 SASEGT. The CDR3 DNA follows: TGTGCCAGCAGCCAAGGACCGAGCTCTGGAAACACCATATATTTT. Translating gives CASSQGPSSGNTIYF.